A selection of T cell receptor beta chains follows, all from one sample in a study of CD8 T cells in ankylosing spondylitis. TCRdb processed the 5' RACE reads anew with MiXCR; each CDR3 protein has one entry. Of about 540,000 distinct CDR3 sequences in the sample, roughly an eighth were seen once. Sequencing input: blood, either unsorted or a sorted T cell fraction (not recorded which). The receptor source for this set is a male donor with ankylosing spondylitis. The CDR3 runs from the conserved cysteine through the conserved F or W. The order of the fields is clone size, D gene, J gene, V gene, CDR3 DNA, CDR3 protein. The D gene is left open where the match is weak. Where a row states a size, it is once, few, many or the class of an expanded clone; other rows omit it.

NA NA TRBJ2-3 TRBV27 TGTGCCAGCAATCCCCAGGGCGGGGAAGATACGCAGTATTTT CASNPQGGEDTQYF
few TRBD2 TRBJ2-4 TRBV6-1 TGTGCCAGCAGACCAGCGGGAACCCATCTAGCCAAAAACATTCAGTACTTC CASRPAGTHLAKNIQYF
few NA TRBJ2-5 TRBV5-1 TGCGCCAGCAGCTTCGGGGGCCCGGGAGAGACCCAGTACTTC CASSFGGPGETQYF
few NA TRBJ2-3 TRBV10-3 TGTGCCATCAGTGCGAAAGATACGCAGTATTTT CAISAKDTQYF
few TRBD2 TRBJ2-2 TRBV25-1 TGTGCCAGCAGTGAAAGACTAGCGGGAGACACCGGGGAGCTGTTTTTT CASSERLAGDTGELFF
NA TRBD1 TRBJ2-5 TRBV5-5 TGTGCCAGCAGCTTGGCCTCTAGATACGGGACAGCCCAAGAGACCCAGTACTTC CASSLASRYGTAQETQYF
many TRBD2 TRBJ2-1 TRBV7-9 TGTGCCAGCAGCTTATCAGGACTAGCGGGAGACAATGAGCAGTTCTTC CASSLSGLAGDNEQFF
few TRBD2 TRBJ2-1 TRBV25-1 TGTGCCAGCGGACTAGCGGGTCAGCATGAGCAGTTCTTC CASGLAGQHEQFF
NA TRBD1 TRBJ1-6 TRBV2 TGTGCCAGCCTTCGAAGGGACAGGGGACGTAATTCACCCCTCCACTTT CASLRRDRGRNSPLHF
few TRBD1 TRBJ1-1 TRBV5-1 TGCGCCAGCAGCTTGGGCAGGGGGGTGAGCACTGAAGCTTTCTTT CASSLGRGVSTEAFF
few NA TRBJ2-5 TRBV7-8 TGTGCCAGCAGCTTAGTAGGGTTGTCAGAGACCCAGTACTTC CASSLVGLSETQYF
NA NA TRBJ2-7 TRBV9 TGTGCCAGCAGCGTAGCTGCGGGGCAGGGGACAAGTACTTCTTTAAGCGAGCAGTACTTC CASSVAAGQGTSTSLSEQYF
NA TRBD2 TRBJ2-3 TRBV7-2 TGTGCCAGCAGCTTACGGAGACTAGCGGGAAGGGCAGATACGCAGTATTTT CASSLRRLAGRADTQYF
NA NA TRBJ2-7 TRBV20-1 TGCAGTGCTAACCTATGGACTGCCAGTTACGAGCAGTACTTC CSANLWTASYEQYF
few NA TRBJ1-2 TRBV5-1 TGCGCCAGCAGCTTGGATCCATCGGGGGTACGTCGGAACTATGGCTACACCTTC CASSLDPSGVRRNYGYTF
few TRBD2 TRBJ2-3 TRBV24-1 TGTGCCACCAGTGAAAAAGCGGGAGGGCCGAGGGGTACGCAGTATTTT CATSEKAGGPRGTQYF
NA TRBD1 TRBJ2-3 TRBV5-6 TGTGCCAGCGCCCGGGACAGGGCGATTACAGATACGCAGTATTTT CASARDRAITDTQYF
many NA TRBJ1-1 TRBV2 TGTGCCAGCAGTGAAACTAGGGTGGCTGAAGCTTTCTTT CASSETRVAEAFF
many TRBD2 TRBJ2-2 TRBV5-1 TGCGCCAGCAGCTTTTTGCTAGCGGCAGCAATGGGGAACGCCGGGGAGCTGTTTTTT CASSFLLAAAMGNAGELFF
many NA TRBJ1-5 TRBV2 TGTGCCAGCAGAGTATACCGGGGTGGTCAGCCCCAGCATTTT CASRVYRGGQPQHF
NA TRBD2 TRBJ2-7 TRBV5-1 TGCGCCAGCAGCGCCGGGGGTAGCGGGACCTACGAGCAGTACTTC CASSAGGSGTYEQYF
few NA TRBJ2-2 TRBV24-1 TGTGCCACCAGTGGGCTAGTCAACACCGGGGAGCTGTTTTTT CATSGLVNTGELFF
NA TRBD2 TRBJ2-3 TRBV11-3 TGTGCCAGCACTACCCTAGCGGGAGGGAATGGGGATACGCAGTATTTT CASTTLAGGNGDTQYF
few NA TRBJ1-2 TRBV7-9 TGTGCCAGCAGCTTAGGCAGACCTAACTATGGCTACACCTTC CASSLGRPNYGYTF
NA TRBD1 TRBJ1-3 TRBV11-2 TGTGCCAGCAGCTCGAACAGGGGCGGAAACACCATATATTTT CASSSNRGGNTIYF
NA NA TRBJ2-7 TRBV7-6 TGTGCCAGCAGCTTAAAGGGCTGGGGAGCGGCCTCCTACGAGCAGTACTTC CASSLKGWGAASYEQYF
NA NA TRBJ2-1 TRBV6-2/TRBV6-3 TGTGCCAGCACGGACTACTACAATGAGCAGTTCTTC CASTDYYNEQFF
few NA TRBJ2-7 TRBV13 TGTGCCAGCAGCTTACAAAGCCGTGAGCAGTACTTC CASSLQSREQYF
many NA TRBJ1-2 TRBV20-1 TGCAGTGCTAGTCTAACACAGGTGGATGGCTACACCTTC CSASLTQVDGYTF
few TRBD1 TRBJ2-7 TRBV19 TGTGCCAGTACCTCCTTAGGACAGGGAGGCGAGCAGTACTTC CASTSLGQGGEQYF
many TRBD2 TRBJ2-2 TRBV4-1 TGCGCCAGCAGACTGACTAGCGGGAAGAACACCGGGGAGCTGTTTTTT CASRLTSGKNTGELFF
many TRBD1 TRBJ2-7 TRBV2 TGTGCCAGCTGGGACAGGTTACCCTACGAGCAGTACTTC CASWDRLPYEQYF
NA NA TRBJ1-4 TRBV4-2 TGTGCCAGCAGCCACGGACTACTGACAGAGGGGAGCTATGAAAAACTGTTTTTT CASSHGLLTEGSYEKLFF
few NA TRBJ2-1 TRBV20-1 TGCAGTGCTGGCAGAGGAGGACAGAGCTCCTACAATGAGCAGTTCTTC CSAGRGGQSSYNEQFF
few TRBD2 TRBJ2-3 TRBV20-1 TGCAGTGCTGTATTAGCGGGCCTACCCACAGATACGCAGTATTTT CSAVLAGLPTDTQYF
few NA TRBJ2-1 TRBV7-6 TGTGCCAGCAGCCCTTATGGGGTTGAGCAGTTCTTC CASSPYGVEQFF
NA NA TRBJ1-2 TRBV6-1 TGTGCCAGCACCCTGGACAGTTTTCACTATGGCTACACCTTC CASTLDSFHYGYTF
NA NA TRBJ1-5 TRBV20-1 TGCAGTGCTAGAGATACCCGGGACTGGGGGGCGGCCCAGCCCCAGCATTTT CSARDTRDWGAAQPQHF
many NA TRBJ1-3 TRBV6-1 TGTGCCAGCAGCACAGGTTGGGCTGGAAACACCATATATTTT CASSTGWAGNTIYF
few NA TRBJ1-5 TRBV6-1 TGTGCCAGCAGTGGACTGAGCCTTCATCAGCCCCAGCATTTT CASSGLSLHQPQHF
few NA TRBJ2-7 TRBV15 TGTGCCACCAGCAGAGGCCGGAGCTCCTACGAGCAGTACTTC CATSRGRSSYEQYF
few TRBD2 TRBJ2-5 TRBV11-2 TGTGCCAGCAGCTTCGGGGGACTAGTCATTCAAGAGACCCAGTACTTC CASSFGGLVIQETQYF
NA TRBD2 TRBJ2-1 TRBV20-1 TGCAGTGCTGCCCGCGAGACGGGAGGTGTCCCGGCGCAGTTCTTC CSAARETGGVPAQFF
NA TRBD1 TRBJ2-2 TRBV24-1 TGTGCCACCAGGGGACAGCTGAGCACCGGGGAGCTGTTTTTT CATRGQLSTGELFF
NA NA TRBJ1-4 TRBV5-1 TGCGCCAGCAGCCCGGACATTGAGCGAGAAAAACTGTTTTTT CASSPDIEREKLFF
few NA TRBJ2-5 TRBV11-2 TGTGCCAGCAGCCCTACGGGAATCCAAGAGACCCAGTACTTC CASSPTGIQETQYF
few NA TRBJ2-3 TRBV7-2 TGTGCCAGCAGCCCGTTGACAGATTACACAGATACGCAGTATTTT CASSPLTDYTDTQYF
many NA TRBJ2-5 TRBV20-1 TGCAGTGCTAGAGAGGCGCCGAGGGGAGAGACCCAGTACTTC CSAREAPRGETQYF
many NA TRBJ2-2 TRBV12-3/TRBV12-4 TGTGCCAGCAGAGGGGCAACCGGGGAGCTGTTTTTT CASRGATGELFF
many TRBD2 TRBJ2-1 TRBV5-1 TGCGCCAGCAGCCCCCAAACGGGACTAGCGGGAGACCGGGAGTTCTTC CASSPQTGLAGDREFF
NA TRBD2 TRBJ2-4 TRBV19 TGTGCCAGTAGTCCTAGCGGGACCCCAGCCAAAAACATTCAGTACTTC CASSPSGTPAKNIQYF
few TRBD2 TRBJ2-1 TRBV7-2 TGTGCCAGCAGCTTAGGGGGACTAGCGGGAGGGTATGAGCAGTTCTTC CASSLGGLAGGYEQFF
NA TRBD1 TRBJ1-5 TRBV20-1 TGCAGTGCTAGGCTTCCGGACAGGTTTTCGCCCCAGCATTTT CSARLPDRFSPQHF